This is a list of T cell receptor beta chains from one sample in a study of CD8+ T cells in alopecia areata. Libraries were prepared by immunoSEQ multiplex PCR; TCRdb keeps only in-frame clonotypes and omits some of them. The table includes over 150,000 clones, approximately 60% detected once. Sequencing input: CD8+ T cells sorted from blood. These receptors came from a human donor in good health. CDR3s include the opening cysteine and the closing phenylalanine or tryptophan.

>TRBV9|TRBJ1-2
CASSVGRNGYTF
>TRBV4-1|TRBJ2-3
CASSQEYPDTQYF
>TRBV29-1|TRBJ2-5
CSVVGGVDQYF
>TRBV14|TRBJ2-6
CASSQEISGANVLTF
>TRBV5-1|TRBJ2-7
CASSLGDRGIYEQYF
>TRBV15|TRBJ1-2
CATSSRSSEGYTF
>TRBV29-1|TRBJ2-2
CSVTNTGELFF
>TRBV11-2|TRBJ2-3
CASSPVRSTDTQYF
>TRBV7-9|TRBJ2-3
CASSPYPTSSTDTQYF
>TRBV29-1|TRBJ2-7
CSASGGANEQYF
>TRBV23-1|TRBJ2-7
CASSHYPRGYEQYF
>TRBV25-1|TRBJ2-3
CASSTGTSLPSDTQYF
>TRBV25-1|TRBJ1-4
CASSEWGDGEKLFF
>TRBV27|TRBJ1-4
CASSSGTGHEKLFF
>TRBV7-6|TRBJ2-7
CASSQGHPYEQYF
>TRBV5-6|TRBJ2-7
CASSLAESYEQYF
>TRBV11-2|TRBJ2-3
CASSLGAGGPTDTQYF
>TRBV6-5|TRBJ2-7
CASRQDGGSYEQYF
>TRBV2|TRBJ2-2
CASSPGVTNTGELFF
>TRBV5-6|TRBJ1-2
CASSFRTGNNYGYTF
>TRBV30|TRBJ1-5
CAWSAGQGNQPQHF
>TRBV4-1|TRBJ2-5
CASSQATSGGRQETQHF
>TRBV13|TRBJ1-2
CASSLPHDGPAEHGYTF
>TRBV5-1|TRBJ2-7
CASSSGYEQYF
>TRBV5-1|TRBJ2-7
CASSLDGGTSYEQYF
>TRBV23-1|TRBJ1-2
CASSQDGGRDRGNPVGYTF
>TRBV4-1|TRBJ1-5
CASSQPTGVYSNQPQHF
>TRBV27|TRBJ1-5
CASRPAGTMGNQPQHF
>TRBV7-9|TRBJ1-1
CASRSHEGAPNTEAFF
>TRBV29-1|TRBJ2-7
CSVGASGRLPYEQYF
>TRBV19|TRBJ2-6
CASSMWDGEAGANVLTF
>TRBV7-9|TRBJ1-2
CASSLATGAAFGYTF
>TRBV19|TRBJ2-6
CASIQGVSPGANVLTF
>TRBV27|TRBJ2-5
CASSFGGLETQYF
>TRBV13|TRBJ1-1
CASSLEARSGFRTEAFF
>TRBV29-1|TRBJ1-3
CSVETGTGNTIYF
>TRBV7-9|TRBJ1-2
CASSLGPNYGYTF
>TRBV29-1|TRBJ1-3
CSAGTGLPGNTIYF
>TRBV15|TRBJ2-5
CATSRDRGQETQYF
>TRBV29-1|TRBJ1-2
CSVVGFTNYGYTF
>TRBV13|TRBJ2-2
CASSSGPAGELFF
>TRBV5-1|TRBJ2-5
CASRPGTDQETQYF
>TRBV5-1|TRBJ1-1
CASSFRTGRLGAEAFF
>TRBV7-9|TRBJ2-1
CASSRIDSNEQFF
>TRBV27|TRBJ1-3
CASSAVSSGNTIYF
>TRBV2|TRBJ1-5
CASREDSSSNQPQHF
>TRBV2|TRBJ2-7
CASSENRAGGYEQYF
>TRBV7-7|TRBJ1-1
CASSLNPEGEAFF
>TRBV7-9|TRBJ2-5
CASSTDSGGVSETQYF
>TRBV23-1|TRBJ1-1
CASSQSGKLICTEAFF
>TRBV7-9|TRBJ1-2
CASSPGQGGYTF
>TRBV27|TRBJ1-1
CASSLSEGAEAFF
>TRBV30|TRBJ1-1
CACYTGTSTEAFF
>TRBV7-9|TRBJ2-7
CASSPKGASSEQYF
>TRBV2|TRBJ1-3
CASSPGTGGGNTIYF
>TRBV2|TRBJ2-7
CASSWTGGEQYF
>TRBV6-5|TRBJ2-5
CASSSSGGARETQYF
>TRBV19|TRBJ1-1
CASSIGGEGTEAFF